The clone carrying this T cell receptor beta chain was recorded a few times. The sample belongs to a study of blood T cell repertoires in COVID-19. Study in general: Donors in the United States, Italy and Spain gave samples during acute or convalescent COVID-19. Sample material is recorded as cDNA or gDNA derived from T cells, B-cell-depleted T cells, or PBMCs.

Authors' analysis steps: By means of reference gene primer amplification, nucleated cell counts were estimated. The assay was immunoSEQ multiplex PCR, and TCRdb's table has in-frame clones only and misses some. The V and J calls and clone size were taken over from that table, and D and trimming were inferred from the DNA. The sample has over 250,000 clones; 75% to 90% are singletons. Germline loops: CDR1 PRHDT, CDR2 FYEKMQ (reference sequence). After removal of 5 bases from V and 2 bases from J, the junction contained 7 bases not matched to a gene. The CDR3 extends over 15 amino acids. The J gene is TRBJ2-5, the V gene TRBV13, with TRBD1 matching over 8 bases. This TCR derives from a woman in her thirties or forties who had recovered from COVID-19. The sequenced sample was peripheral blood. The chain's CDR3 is CASSSDRGRQETQYF. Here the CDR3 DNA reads TGTGCCAGCAGCAGTGACAGGGGTCGTCAAGAGACCCAGTACTTC.